Listed below are T cell receptor beta chains from one sample, sequenced in a study of shared clonotypes between healthy human individuals. Measured with immunoSEQ multiplex PCR; TCRdb has only the in-frame clones, and not every one. The repertoire includes over a million clones, roughly 96% of them detected once, and over 1% sits in the top ten. What was sequenced was naive CD4+ T cells sorted from blood. These receptors came from a young man in good health. CDR3s include the opening cysteine and the closing phenylalanine or tryptophan. The D gene is left open where the match is weak. Expanded clones get a size class; other rows say once, few or many, or leave the size out.

D gene: TRBD1
J gene: TRBJ1-4
clone size: .
V gene: TRBV10-3
CDR3 DNA: TGTGCCATCAGTGAACGACAGGGGGCGGATGAAAAACTGTTTTTT
CDR3 protein: CAISERQGADEKLFF

D gene: TRBD2
J gene: TRBJ2-2
clone size: .
V gene: TRBV2
CDR3 DNA: TGTGCCAGCAGAGGCGGGAGGGCCGGGACCGGGGAGCTGTTTTTT
CDR3 protein: CASRGGRAGTGELFF

D gene: .
J gene: TRBJ2-7
clone size: .
V gene: TRBV29-1
CDR3 DNA: TGCAGCGTCGAAAACGGCTACGAGCAGTACTTC
CDR3 protein: CSVENGYEQYF

D gene: .
J gene: TRBJ2-5
clone size: .
V gene: TRBV11-1
CDR3 DNA: TGTGCCAGCAGTGTGGCCTCTTGGGGGCAGTACTTC
CDR3 protein: CASSVASWGQYF

D gene: TRBD2
J gene: TRBJ2-5
clone size: .
V gene: TRBV4-1
CDR3 DNA: TGCGCCAGCAGCCCCGCGCGGCACGGGAGGCGAGAGACCCAGTACTTC
CDR3 protein: CASSPARHGRRETQYF

D gene: TRBD2
J gene: TRBJ2-3
clone size: .
V gene: TRBV6-4
CDR3 DNA: TGTGCCAGCAGGCCGACTAGCGGGGGAGATACGCAGTATTTT
CDR3 protein: CASRPTSGGDTQYF

D gene: .
J gene: TRBJ2-2
clone size: once
V gene: TRBV10-2
CDR3 DNA: TGCGCCAGCAGAGACCGGAACACCGGGGAGCTGTTTTTT
CDR3 protein: CASRDRNTGELFF

D gene: TRBD1
J gene: TRBJ2-5
clone size: .
V gene: TRBV5-1
CDR3 DNA: TGCGCCAGCAGCTTCCGGGACAGGCAAGAGACCCAGTACTTC
CDR3 protein: CASSFRDRQETQYF

D gene: TRBD1
J gene: TRBJ1-5
clone size: .
V gene: TRBV28
CDR3 DNA: TGTGCCAGCAGTTTGTCTTTGGGACAGGGGAATCAGCCCCAGCATTTT
CDR3 protein: CASSLSLGQGNQPQHF

D gene: TRBD2
J gene: TRBJ2-1
clone size: .
V gene: TRBV10-2
CDR3 DNA: TGCGCCAGCAGTGTGGTACTAGCGGAGCAGTTCTTC
CDR3 protein: CASSVVLAEQFF

D gene: .
J gene: TRBJ2-5
clone size: .
V gene: TRBV5-4
CDR3 DNA: TGTGCCAGCTCCCGGGGGCAGAGGGAGACCCAGTACTTC
CDR3 protein: CASSRGQRETQYF

D gene: TRBD2
J gene: TRBJ2-1
clone size: .
V gene: TRBV11-2
CDR3 DNA: TGTGCCAGCACCCTCCGTTGGCCGGGACTAGCAAACAATGAGCAGTTCTTC
CDR3 protein: CASTLRWPGLANNEQFF

D gene: .
J gene: TRBJ2-7
clone size: .
V gene: TRBV14
CDR3 DNA: TGTGCCAGCAGCCAGACAGTAGGCTACGAGCAGTACTTC
CDR3 protein: CASSQTVGYEQYF